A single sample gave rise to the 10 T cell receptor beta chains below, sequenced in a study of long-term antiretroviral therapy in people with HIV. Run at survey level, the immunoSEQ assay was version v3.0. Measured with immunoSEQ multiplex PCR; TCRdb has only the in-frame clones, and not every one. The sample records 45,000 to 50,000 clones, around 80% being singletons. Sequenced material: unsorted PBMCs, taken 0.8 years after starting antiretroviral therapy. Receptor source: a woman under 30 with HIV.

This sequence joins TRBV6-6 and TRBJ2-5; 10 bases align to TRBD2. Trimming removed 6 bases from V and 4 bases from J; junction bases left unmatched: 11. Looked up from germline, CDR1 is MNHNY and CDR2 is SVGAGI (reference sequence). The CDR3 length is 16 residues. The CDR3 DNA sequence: TGTGCCAGCAGAAATCCGGGACTAGCGTATCGAGAGACCCAGTACTTC. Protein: CASRNPGLAYRETQYF.

In nucleotides, the CDR3 is TGTGCCAGCAGACCAACAGGGAGCAGACTCGAGCAGTACTTC. Translation gives CASRPTGSRLEQYF. The chain carries TRBV6-5 and TRBJ2-7; possibly TRBD1 for D (6 bases). The V gene's germline CDR1 is MNHEY and CDR2 SVGAGI. Trimming took off 6 bases at V and 6 bases at J, with 18 bases between the two ends. The length of the CDR3 is 14 residues.

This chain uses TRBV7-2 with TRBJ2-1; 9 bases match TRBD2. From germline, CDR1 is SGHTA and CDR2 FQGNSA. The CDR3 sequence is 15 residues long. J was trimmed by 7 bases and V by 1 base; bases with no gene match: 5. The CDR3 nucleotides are TGTGCCAGCAGCTTAGGGGCGGGAGGGCAAAATGAGCAGTTCTTC. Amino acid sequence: CASSLGAGGQNEQFF.

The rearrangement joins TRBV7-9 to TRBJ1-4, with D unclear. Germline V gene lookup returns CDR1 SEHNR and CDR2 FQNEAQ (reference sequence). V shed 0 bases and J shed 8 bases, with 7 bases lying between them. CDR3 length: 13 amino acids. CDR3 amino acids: CASSLALGEKLFF. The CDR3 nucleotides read TGTGCCAGCAGCTTAGCGCTAGGGGAAAAACTGTTTTTT.

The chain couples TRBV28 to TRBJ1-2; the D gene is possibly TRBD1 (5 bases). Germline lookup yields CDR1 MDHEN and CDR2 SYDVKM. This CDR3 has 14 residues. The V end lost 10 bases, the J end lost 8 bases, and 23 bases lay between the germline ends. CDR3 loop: CATAGRKWSVGYTF. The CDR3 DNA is TGTGCCACCGCAGGGCGGAAATGGTCTGTGGGCTACACCTTC.

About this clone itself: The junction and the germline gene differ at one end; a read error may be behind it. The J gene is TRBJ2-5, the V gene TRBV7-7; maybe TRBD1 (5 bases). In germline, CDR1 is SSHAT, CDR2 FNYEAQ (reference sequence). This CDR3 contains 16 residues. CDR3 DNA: TGTGCTAGCAGCTTAGAAGGCAGGGTCCCCCAAGAGACCCAGTACTTC. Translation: CASSLEGRVPQETQYF.

The DNA of the CDR3 is TGTGCCAGCAGCGCGGGGGACACCCTCTCCTCCTACGAGCAGTACTTC. Its protein product is CASSAGDTLSSYEQYF. V is TRBV9 and J is TRBJ2-7; either TRBD1 or TRBD2 may supply D (6 bases each). V lost 3 bases and J 0 bases, leaving 16 bases between the germline ends. The CDR3 spans 16 residues. Germline V gene lookup returns CDR1 SGDLS and CDR2 YYNGEE.

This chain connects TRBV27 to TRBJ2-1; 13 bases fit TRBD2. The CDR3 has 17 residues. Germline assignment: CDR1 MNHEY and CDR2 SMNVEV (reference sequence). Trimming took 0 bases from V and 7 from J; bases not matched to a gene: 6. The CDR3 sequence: CASSLSMTSGGMNEQFF. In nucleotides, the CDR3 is TGTGCCAGCAGTTTATCGATGACTAGCGGGGGGATGAATGAGCAGTTCTTC.

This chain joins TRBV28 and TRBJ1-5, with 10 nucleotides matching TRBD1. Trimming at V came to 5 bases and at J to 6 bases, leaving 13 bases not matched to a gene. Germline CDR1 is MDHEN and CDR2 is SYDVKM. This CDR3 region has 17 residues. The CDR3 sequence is CASSIVGQGRFSQPQHF. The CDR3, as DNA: TGTGCCAGCAGTATCGTGGGACAGGGGAGGTTTAGTCAGCCCCAGCATTTT.

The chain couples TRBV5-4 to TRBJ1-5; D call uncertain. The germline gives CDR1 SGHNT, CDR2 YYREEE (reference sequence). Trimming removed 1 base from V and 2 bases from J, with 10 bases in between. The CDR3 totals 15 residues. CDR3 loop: CASSLKGLGNQPQHF. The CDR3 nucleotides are TGTGCCAGCAGCTTGAAGGGATTAGGCAATCAGCCCCAGCATTTT.